What follows are 24 T cell receptor beta chains derived from one specimen sequenced in a study of T cells after yellow fever vaccination (dated by TCRdb to the late 2010s). Library construction relied on 5' RACE. The sequencer listed for this sample is Illumina HiSeq 2500. The public reads were reanalyzed by TCRdb: fastp trimming at Q25, MiXCR alignment, in-frame beta chains only. Each entry merges the rows of one CDR3 protein and shows their most common DNA and genes. This sample lists about 74,000 distinct CDR3 sequences; approximately 7% were detected once. Of the sample, roughly 33% is held by the ten largest clones. The treatment or condition label, read with the paper, signifies: live attenuated yellow fever vaccine strain. The specimen comprised CD8+ T cells sorted from PBMCs, sampled 4 to 5 days after the first yellow fever vaccination. These receptors all come from a man aged 18 to 30 who received the YFV17D yellow fever vaccine.

This clonotype has more than one count but fewer than ten. This chain links TRBV4-1 with TRBJ1-5; 8 bases are a match to TRBD1. The CDR3 covers 14 residues. CDR1 and CDR2 from the germline V gene are MGHRA and YSYEKL. Trimming took 4 bases from V and 6 from J; bases not matched to a gene: 5. CDR3 in amino acids: CASSPQGESQPQHF. CDR3 nucleotide sequence: TGCGCCAGCAGCCCACAGGGGGAGAGTCAGCCCCAGCATTTT.

This clonotype was observed many times. The chain employs TRBV25-1 and TRBJ1-4; 9 bases match TRBD1. Germline V gives CDR1 MGHDK, CDR2 SYGVNS. The CDR3 is made up of 14 amino acids. The V segment lost 4 bases and the J segment 7 bases; nucleotides outside the gene matches: 4. CDR3 loop: CASSGDREVEKLFF. The DNA of the CDR3 is TGTGCCAGCAGTGGGGACAGGGAGGTTGAAAAACTGTTTTTT.

The chain recombines TRBV27 with TRBJ1-4; D is uncertain. Trimming took 5 bases from V and 0 from J, leaving 7 bases between them. The CDR3 has 14 amino acids. CDR1 MNHEY and CDR2 SMNVEV come from the germline V gene (reference sequence). For the CDR3, the DNA is TGTGCCAGCAGTCAAGTTGCAACTAATGAAAAACTGTTTTTT. It codes for CASSQVATNEKLFF. The whole variable domain, filled in from reference TRBV27 and TRBJ1-4, reads EAQVTQNPRYLITVTGKKLTVTCSQNMNHEYMSWYRQDPGLGLRQIYYSMNVEVTDKGDVPEGYKVSRKEKRNFPLILESPSPNQTSLYFCASSQVATNEKLFFGSGTQLSVL.

This clonotype was observed a few times. This chain joins TRBV27 and TRBJ1-2; unclear D gene. The germline CDR1 and CDR2 sequences are MNHEY and SMNVEV (reference sequence). This CDR3 spans 13 amino acids. Trimming shortened V by 0 bases and J by 5 bases, and 7 bases separated the two germline ends. The CDR3 bases are TGTGCCAGCAGTTTATCGTACTCGTATGGCTACACCTTC. Translation gives CASSLSYSYGYTF.

The gene calls are TRBV4-1 and TRBJ1-5, with TRBD1 identical over 8 bases. This CDR3 has 15 residues. Germline V gene data show CDR1 as MGHRA and CDR2 as YSYEKL. Germline trimming cut 2 bases from V and 7 bases from J; bases unmatched to any gene: 7. CDR3 in amino acids: CASSQLDRGQQPQHF. The CDR3 bases are TGCGCCAGCAGCCAACTAGACAGGGGCCAACAGCCCCAGCATTTT.

This clonotype was counted only a few times. The chain carries TRBV4-3 and TRBJ2-1; the D gene is possibly TRBD1 (5 bases). CDR1 is LGHNA and CDR2 is YSLEER in the germline V gene. The V gene lost 1 base and the J gene lost 7 bases, with 14 bases spanning the gap. This CDR3 comprises 15 residues. The chain's CDR3 is CASSQVGQAGNEQFF. The CDR3 nucleotides are TGCGCCAGCAGCCAAGTCGGGCAGGCAGGGAATGAGCAGTTCTTC.

At least ten counts were recorded for this clonotype. CDR3 sequence (DNA): TGTGCCAGCAGCGACCTGGACAGGGGATCTACCCAGTACTTC. It specifies CASSDLDRGSTQYF. V and J are TRBV27 and TRBJ2-5, with 9 bases fitting TRBD1. The germline gives CDR1 MNHEY, CDR2 SMNVEV (reference sequence). The V segment lost 6 bases and the J segment 8 bases; nucleotides outside the gene matches: 10. The CDR3 is made up of 14 amino acids.

The chain combines TRBV6-5 with TRBJ2-5, with 8 bases identical to TRBD2. V shed 2 bases and J 5 bases; nucleotides not matched to a gene: 7. This CDR3 contains 15 residues. Germline V gene sequence: CDR1 MNHEY, CDR2 SVGAGI. CDR3 coding DNA: TGTGCCAGCAGTTACAACCGGGGGGGGATTGAGACCCAGTACTTC. This codes for CASSYNRGGIETQYF.

This clonotype was observed many times. CDR3 residues: CASSRWNTPNGYTF. The CDR3 nucleotides read TGTGCCAGCAGCCGGTGGAATACGCCAAATGGCTACACCTTC. The V call is TRBV7-9, the J call TRBJ1-2; no definite D call. The CDR3 spans 14 residues. Germline CDR1 SEHNR, CDR2 FQNEAQ (reference sequence). The V end lost 5 bases, the J end lost 6 bases, and 16 bases lay between the germline ends.

This clonotype was seen many times. The chain employs TRBV12-3 or TRBV12-4 and TRBJ2-5; 10 bases align to TRBD2. V lost 5 bases to trimming and J lost 5 bases; unmatched junction nucleotides: 11. The CDR3 length is 16 residues. In DNA, the CDR3 is TGTGCCAGCAGTGGGACTAGCGCGCTTATGGGGGAGACCCAGTACTTC. Its translation is CASSGTSALMGETQYF.

This clonotype has only a few counts. The chain links TRBV25-1 to TRBJ1-5; TRBD1 aligns across 9 bases. The germline CDR1 and CDR2 sequences are MGHDK and SYGVNS. With V trimmed by 3 bases and J by 7 bases, 7 bases remained unmatched. The CDR3 covers 15 residues. The CDR3 nucleotides read TGTGCCAGCAGTGATGCTACAGGGGGCTTACAGCCCCAGCATTTT. Its translation is CASSDATGGLQPQHF.

This clonotype was observed many times. The junction shows a germline mismatch at one end, possibly a read error. The chain employs TRBV5-1 and TRBJ1-2; D not resolved. This CDR3 has 14 amino acids. CDR1 is SGHRS and CDR2 is YFSETQ in the germline V gene. CDR3 coding DNA: TGCGCCAGCAGATTGGAGGGCAGTAACTATGGCTACACCTTC. Its translation: CASRLEGSNYGYTF. The variable domain in full, with the rest retrieved from reference TRBV5-1 and TRBJ1-2, is KAGVTQTPRYLIKTRGQQVTLSCSPISGHRSVSWYQQTPGQGLQFLFEYFSETQRNKGNFPGRFSGRQFSNSRSEMNVSTLELGDSALYLCASRLEGSNYGYTFGSGTRLTVV.

The chain couples TRBV6-5 to TRBJ2-5; tentatively, D is TRBD2 (6 bases). The V gene lost 2 bases and the J gene lost 5 bases, with 9 bases spanning the gap. The CDR3 has 13 amino acids. The germline V gene encodes CDR1 MNHEY and CDR2 SVGAGI. The CDR3 loop reads CASSYRERETQYF. For the CDR3, the DNA is TGTGCCAGCAGTTACCGGGAGCGGGAGACCCAGTACTTC.

This rearrangement joins TRBV28 to TRBJ2-1; D tentatively reads TRBD1 or TRBD2 (6 bases each). In germline, CDR1 is MDHEN, CDR2 SYDVKM. V lost 10 bases and J lost 0, with 25 bases in between. This CDR3 has 18 amino acids. The CDR3 DNA reads TGTGCCATCAGCCCCGGGCTACCGGGGGCAAGCTCCTACAATGAGCAGTTCTTC. Translated, it gives CAISPGLPGASSYNEQFF.

This clonotype showed up just a few times. The V call is TRBV18, the J call TRBJ2-4; perhaps TRBD2 as D (6 bases). The V end lost 1 base, the J end lost 3 bases, and 13 bases lay between the germline ends. Germline V lookup: CDR1 KGHSH, CDR2 LQKENI. The CDR3 totals 16 residues. The CDR3 nucleotides read TGTGCCAGCTCACCACGCGGGAAAATGGACAAAAACATTCAGTACTTC. Its translation: CASSPRGKMDKNIQYF.

This clonotype showed up many times. This sequence joins TRBV13 and TRBJ2-4; perhaps TRBD2 as D (6 bases). The CDR3 extends over 14 amino acids. CDR1 is PRHDT, CDR2 FYEKMQ, per germline (reference sequence). V was pared by 4 bases and J by 8 bases, with 15 bases between. The CDR3 nucleotides read TGTGCCAGCAGCTCGGAAGAGACTAGACACATTCAGTACTTC. Its translation is CASSSEETRHIQYF.

The V gene is TRBV4-1, the J gene TRBJ2-1, with TRBD2 as a possible D gene (5 bases). CDR1 is MGHRA and CDR2 is YSYEKL in the germline V gene. V lost 1 base and J 0 bases, leaving 19 bases between the germline ends. This CDR3 comprises 19 residues. The CDR3 sequence is CASSQVTPTLDYSYNEQFF. CDR3 nucleotides: TGCGCCAGCAGCCAAGTAACCCCCACCCTAGACTACTCCTACAATGAGCAGTTCTTC.

This clonotype was detected many times. In DNA form, the CDR3 reads TGTGCCAGCAGCCGCACGGACGGTAGGAATGAGCAGTTCTTC. Amino acid sequence: CASSRTDGRNEQFF. The J gene is TRBJ2-1, the V gene TRBV7-2; D is unresolved. Trimming took 5 bases from V and 7 from J, leaving 15 bases between them. Germline CDR1 and CDR2: SGHTA and FQGNSA. This CDR3 has 14 amino acids.

The chain couples TRBV27 to TRBJ1-6, with D maybe TRBD1 (6 bases). The CDR3 length is 14 residues. With 6 bases removed from V and 4 bases from J, the gap between germline ends came to 10 bases. Germline V lookup: CDR1 MNHEY, CDR2 SMNVEV (reference sequence). This chain's CDR3 is CASRRGLYNSPLHF. The CDR3 nucleotides are TGTGCCAGCAGGAGGGGGTTGTATAATTCACCCCTCCACTTT.

This clonotype has only a few counts. This chain joins TRBV4-1 and TRBJ1-1; 7 bases are a match to TRBD1. Losses at the gene ends were 5 bases for V and 3 bases for J; bases not matched to a gene: 6. The length of the CDR3 is 14 residues. Germline V gives CDR1 MGHRA, CDR2 YSYEKL. This chain's CDR3 is CASSSGQKYTEAFF. CDR3 nucleotides: TGCGCCAGCAGCTCGGGACAGAAGTACACTGAAGCTTTCTTT.

This clonotype was seen ten or more times. The chain carries TRBV12-3 or TRBV12-4 and TRBJ2-1, with D possibly TRBD1 on 5 matching bases. The length of the CDR3 is 13 residues. V dropped 6 bases and J dropped 8 bases, with 14 bases sitting between them. The CDR3 is CASRPSWGDEQFF. In nucleotides, the CDR3 is TGTGCCAGCAGGCCCTCTTGGGGCGATGAGCAGTTCTTC.

This clonotype was detected ten times or more. The chain is built from TRBV25-1 and TRBJ2-2; a weak D match, TRBD1 (6 bases). The CDR3 is made up of 13 amino acids. With 4 bases removed from V and 6 bases from J, the gap between germline ends came to 9 bases. Germline V gene sequence: CDR1 MGHDK, CDR2 SYGVNS. The CDR3 loop is CASSVTGPGELFF. The DNA for the CDR3 is TGTGCCAGCAGTGTGACAGGTCCCGGGGAGCTGTTTTTT.

Ten or more counts support this clonotype. The rearrangement links TRBV5-4 to TRBJ1-1; D is uncertain. V shed 1 base and J shed 1 base, with 14 bases lying between them. CDR3 size: 16 residues. The V gene's germline CDR1 is SGHNT and CDR2 YYREEE (reference sequence). CDR3 in DNA: TGTGCCAGCAGCTTGTTCACCCCGTCTGAGAACACTGAAGCTTTCTTT. This encodes CASSLFTPSENTEAFF.

The chain recombines TRBV10-3 with TRBJ2-3, with TRBD1 matching 7 bases. Trimming took 0 bases from V and 2 from J; bases not matched to a gene: 5. The CDR3 totals 16 residues. Germline values: CDR1 ENHRY, CDR2 SYGVKD. The CDR3 DNA is TGTGCCATCAGTGAGTCGAGGGGGCCCTCCACAGATACGCAGTATTTT. This encodes CAISESRGPSTDTQYF.